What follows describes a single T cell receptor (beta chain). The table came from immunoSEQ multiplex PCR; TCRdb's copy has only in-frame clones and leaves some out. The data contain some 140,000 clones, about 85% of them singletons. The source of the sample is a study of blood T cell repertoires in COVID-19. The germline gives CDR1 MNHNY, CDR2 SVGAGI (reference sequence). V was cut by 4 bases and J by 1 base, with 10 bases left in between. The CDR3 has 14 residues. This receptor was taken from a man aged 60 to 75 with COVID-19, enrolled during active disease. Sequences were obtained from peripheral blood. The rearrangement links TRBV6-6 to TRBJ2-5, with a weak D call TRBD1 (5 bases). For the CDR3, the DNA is TGTGCCAGCAGTTTAGGACAACCCCAAGAGACCCAGTACTTC. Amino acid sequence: CASSLGQPQETQYF.